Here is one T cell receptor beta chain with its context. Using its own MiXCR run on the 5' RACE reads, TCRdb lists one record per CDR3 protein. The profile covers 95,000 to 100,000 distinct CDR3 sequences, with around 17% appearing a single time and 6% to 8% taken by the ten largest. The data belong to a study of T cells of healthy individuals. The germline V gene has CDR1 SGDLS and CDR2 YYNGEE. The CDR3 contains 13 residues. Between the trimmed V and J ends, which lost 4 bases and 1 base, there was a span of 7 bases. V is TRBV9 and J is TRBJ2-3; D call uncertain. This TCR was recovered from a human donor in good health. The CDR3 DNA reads TGTGCCAGCAGCATACCGGGCACAGATACGCAGTATTTT. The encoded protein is CASSIPGTDTQYF.